Listed here are 5 T cell receptor beta chains from one sample, sequenced in a study of cytotoxic CD8 clonotypes in ibrutinib-treated CLL. Method: immunoSEQ multiplex PCR; TCRdb's copy keeps in-frame clones and lacks some. The data hold 55,000 to 80,000 clones, with 57% observed a single time. The sample was PBMCs, taken after 12 months of ibrutinib treatment. All receptors come from a human donor with chronic lymphocytic leukemia.

This clone was observed a few times. The chain recombines TRBV7-9 with TRBJ2-7, with D possibly being TRBD1 (6 bases). The germline gives CDR1 SEHNR, CDR2 FQNEAQ (reference sequence). Trimming took off 2 bases at V and 0 bases at J, with 17 bases between the two ends. The CDR3 is made up of 17 amino acids. CDR3 loop: CASSLRTTGQPSYEQYF. In DNA, the CDR3 is TGTGCCAGCAGCTTAAGGACGACCGGACAGCCCTCCTACGAGCAGTACTTC. The entire variable domain, with the rest obtained from reference TRBV7-9 and TRBJ2-7, is as follows: DTGVSQNPRHKITKRGQNVTFRCDPISEHNRLYWYRQTLGQGPEFLTYFQNEAQLEKSRLLSDRFSAERPKGSFSTLEIQRTEQGDSAMYLCASSLRTTGQPSYEQYFGPGTRLTVT.

The V and J genes are TRBV6-5 and TRBJ2-7, with D perhaps being TRBD1 or TRBD2 (5 bases each). CDR3 length: 12 amino acids. Trimming took off 8 bases at V and 4 bases at J, with 12 bases between the two ends. CDR1 is MNHEY, CDR2 SVGAGI, per germline. In DNA form, the CDR3 reads TGTGCCAGCGGGGACGCTCCTTACGAGCAGTACTTC. Protein product: CASGDAPYEQYF.

The V gene is TRBV11-1, the J gene TRBJ2-7, with 14 nucleotides matching TRBD2. The J segment lost 0 bases and the V segment lost 5 bases, leaving 9 bases of the junction unmatched. Germline loops: CDR1 SGHAT, CDR2 FQDESV (reference sequence). This CDR3 spans 18 amino acids. The CDR3 coding sequence is TGTGCCAGCAGCCGAACGGGACTAGCGGGAGTTACCTCCTACGAGCAGTACTTC. It codes for CASSRTGLAGVTSYEQYF.

The table lists this clone with many counts. The V and J genes are TRBV29-1 and TRBJ1-2; TRBD1 is a possible D gene (5 bases). CDR1 and CDR2 (germline): SQVTM, ANQGSEA. This CDR3 spans 12 amino acids. Deletions cut 7 bases from V and 5 bases from J, with 14 bases between. The CDR3 reads CSARTDSYGYTF. The CDR3 coding sequence is TGCAGCGCCCGTACAGACAGTTATGGCTACACCTTC.

The chain couples TRBV19 to TRBJ2-1, with D hard to call. Trimming left V 3 bases short and J 4 bases short, with 10 bases between. From germline, CDR1 is LNHDA and CDR2 SQIVND (reference sequence). This CDR3 comprises 14 residues. In DNA form, the CDR3 reads TGTGCCAGTAGTATGGGTCGGGTTTACAATGAGCAGTTCTTC. This translates into CASSMGRVYNEQFF.